The 12 T cell receptor beta chains below were found in one sample sequenced in a study of OX40 agonist ivuxolimab in advanced cancers. Data came from immunoSEQ multiplex PCR; TCRdb stores just in-frame clones and leaves some out. The table includes more than 85,000 clones, roughly nine tenths detected once. Sequencing used CD4+ or CD8+ T cells sorted from blood, obtained in a trial of the OX40 agonist ivuxolimab. The receptors were gathered from an adult with an advanced solid tumor such as melanoma, head and neck, liver or kidney cancer.

The chain uses TRBV18 and TRBJ2-7; D call uncertain. V was trimmed by 2 bases and J by 2 bases, leaving 22 bases between them. Germline V lookup: CDR1 KGHSH, CDR2 LQKENI. The CDR3 loop spans 18 amino acids. Written as DNA, the CDR3 is TGTGCCAGCTCACCAAGTAAAGGAGCCGAGCCTTTCACCTACGAGCAGTACTTC. Its translation is CASSPSKGAEPFTYEQYF.

The chain is built from TRBV5-4 and TRBJ1-1; D remains unclear. Germline CDR1 and CDR2: SGHNT and YYREEE (reference sequence). V lost 4 bases to trimming and J lost 1 base, with 11 bases between them. The length of the CDR3 is 14 residues. The CDR3 DNA reads as TGTGCCAGCAGCGATAAACCGGGGAACACTGAAGCTTTCTTT. This gives the protein CASSDKPGNTEAFF. The entire variable domain, with the rest obtained from reference TRBV5-4 and TRBJ1-1, is as follows: ETGVTQSPTHLIKTRGQQVTLRCSSQSGHNTVSWYQQALGQGPQFIFQYYREEENGRGNFPPRFSGLQFPNYSSELNVNALELDDSALYLCASSDKPGNTEAFFGQGTRLTVV.

The genes are TRBV10-3 and TRBJ2-3, with 8 bases that match TRBD1. This CDR3 is built from 13 residues. Trimming removed 6 bases from V and 6 bases from J; junction bases left unmatched: 5. Germline values: CDR1 ENHRY, CDR2 SYGVKD. This chain's CDR3 is CAISWDRLDTQYF. The DNA of the CDR3 is TGTGCCATCAGCTGGGACAGGTTGGATACGCAGTATTTT.

The chain couples TRBV11-3 to TRBJ2-5; D remains unclear. Germline V gene lookup returns CDR1 SGHNT and CDR2 YENEEA. This CDR3 has 11 residues. Trimming stripped 4 bases from V and 0 bases from J, with 0 bases between. CDR3 DNA: TGTGCCAGCAGCTACCAAGAGACCCAGTACTTC. It codes for CASSYQETQYF.

J is TRBJ2-7 and V is TRBV5-1; possibly TRBD2 for D (7 bases). Trimming cost V 4 bases and J 7 bases, with 21 bases left between them. From germline, CDR1 is SGHRS and CDR2 YFSETQ. This CDR3 is built from 15 residues. CDR3 sequence: CASSPTGGPSLEQYF. The CDR3 nucleotides read TGCGCCAGCAGCCCCACGGGGGGCCCTTCCCTGGAGCAGTACTTC.

This chain links TRBV4-3 with TRBJ2-5; D is undetermined. In germline, CDR1 is LGHNA, CDR2 YSLEER. Trimming took 4 bases from V and 3 from J, leaving 15 bases between them. The CDR3 extends over 15 amino acids. In nucleotides, the CDR3 is TGCGCCAGCAGCCGACAACTTGCAGGAGAAGAGACCCAGTACTTC. The encoded protein is CASSRQLAGEETQYF.

The chain is built from TRBV7-9 and TRBJ2-7, with TRBD1 matching over 9 bases. The CDR3 contains 15 residues. Germline CDR1 reads SEHNR; CDR2 reads FQNEAQ (reference sequence). V gave up 5 bases and J gave up 3 bases; unmatched junction bases: 8. The CDR3 bases are TGTGCCAGCAGCCTGGGAACGACAGGGGGCTACGAGCAGTACTTC. Translation: CASSLGTTGGYEQYF.

V gene TRBV2 combines with J gene TRBJ2-1; 9 bases are a match to TRBD1. CDR1 is SNHLY and CDR2 is FYNNEI in the germline V gene. V lost 7 bases, J lost 9 bases, and 4 bases stayed unmatched. The CDR3 contains 12 residues. For the CDR3, the DNA is TGTGCCAGCAACCGACAGGGGGGTGAGCAGTTCTTC. It is translated as CASNRQGGEQFF.

The rearrangement joins TRBV5-1 to TRBJ2-2; TRBD1 matches 11 bases. This CDR3 region has 15 residues. The V gene's germline CDR1 is SGHRS and CDR2 YFSETQ. With 3 bases clipped from V and 5 bases from J, the junction kept 3 bases outside the gene matches. CDR3 in amino acids: CASSSGQGATGELFF. CDR3 DNA sequence: TGCGCCAGCAGCTCAGGACAGGGGGCGACCGGGGAGCTGTTTTTT.

The chain employs TRBV7-2 and TRBJ1-3; unclear D gene. Per the germline V gene, CDR1 is SGHTA and CDR2 is FQGNSA. The CDR3 runs to 15 residues. The V gene lost 3 bases and the J gene lost 2 bases, with 11 bases spanning the gap. CDR3: CASSFPGSAGNTIYF. The CDR3 DNA is TGTGCCAGCAGCTTTCCGGGGAGTGCTGGAAACACCATATATTTT.

V is TRBV5-4 and J is TRBJ1-4; D unresolved. The CDR3 runs 14 residues. The germline V gene has CDR1 SGHNT and CDR2 YYREEE (reference sequence). Trimming shortened V by 4 bases and J by 6 bases, and 13 bases separated the two germline ends. The CDR3 DNA reads as TGTGCCAGCAGCCCGGAGGCGGGAGATGAAAAACTGTTTTTT. Amino acid sequence: CASSPEAGDEKLFF.

The V call is TRBV6-5, the J call TRBJ1-1; no firm D call. Looked up from germline, CDR1 is MNHEY and CDR2 is SVGAGI. The CDR3 consists of 11 residues. Deletions cut 6 bases from V and 3 bases from J, with 5 bases between. CDR3 sequence (DNA): TGTGCCAGCAGAACAGACACTGAAGCTTTCTTT. Encoded protein: CASRTDTEAFF.